A selection of T cell receptor beta chains follows, all from one sample in a study of T cells in Graves' hyperthyroidism and ophthalmopathy. TCRdb reanalysed the multiplex PCR reads using MiXCR and keeps one entry per CDR3 protein. The sample records around 540,000 distinct CDR3 sequences, roughly 46% being singletons. The sequenced sample consisted of peripheral blood or thyroid tissue (not recorded which). These receptors were taken from a woman between 18 and 29 years old with Graves' hyperthyroidism. Both conserved end residues are part of each CDR3. D genes are given only for firm matches. Some rows mark clone size as missing; the rest say once, few, many or name a class of expanded clone.

j_call clone_size d_call v_call cdr3_nt cdr3_aa
TRBJ2-7 NA TRBD2 TRBV7-2 TGTGCCAGCAGCTCGGGGACTAGCGGGAGTTTCAACGAGCAGTACTTC CASSSGTSGSFNEQYF
TRBJ1-5 few NA TRBV7-2 TGTGCCAGCAGTCGGGACGAATTACAGCCCCAGCATTTT CASSRDELQPQHF
TRBJ1-6 few TRBD1 TRBV20-1 TGCAGTGCCCGACAGAGGGGGCAGGGGTCACCCCTCCACTTT CSARQRGQGSPLHF
TRBJ2-2 NA NA TRBV2 TGTGCCAGCAGTGAAGCGGGGAACACCGGGGAGCTGTTTTTT CASSEAGNTGELFF
TRBJ2-5 NA TRBD2 TRBV20-1 TGCAGTGCTAGAGGCGGGACTAGCGGCACAGATACGCAGTACTTC CSARGGTSGTDTQYF
TRBJ1-4 once NA TRBV5-4 TGTGCCAGCAGCTTCGGGGGGGGAGAAGGTGAAAAACTGTTTTTT CASSFGGGEGEKLFF
TRBJ2-2 NA NA TRBV6-5 TGTGCCAGCAGTTACTCAGGCCTGGAAGAAATCACCGGGGAGCTGTTTTTT CASSYSGLEEITGELFF
TRBJ1-3 NA NA TRBV12-5 TGTGCTAGTGGTACGAGAGGCGGAAACACCATATATTTT CASGTRGGNTIYF
TRBJ1-5 NA NA TRBV20-1 TGCAGTGCTAGAGGGGGCGGAGACAATCAGCCCCAGCATTTT CSARGGGDNQPQHF
TRBJ2-7 NA TRBD2 TRBV19 TGTGCCAGTAGTACAGGACTAGCGGGACCCGAGCAGTACTTC CASSTGLAGPEQYF
TRBJ2-3 NA TRBD2 TRBV7-3 TGTGCCAGCAGCTTAAGTACTAGCGGGAGGGGCACAGATACGCAGTATTTT CASSLSTSGRGTDTQYF
TRBJ1-6 NA NA TRBV6-6 TGTGCCAGCTCGACTTCCGATTATGATTCACCCCTCCACTTT CASSTSDYDSPLHF
TRBJ2-7 few TRBD2 TRBV11-3 TGTGCCAGCAGCCCGGGACTAGCGGGAGTGGACGAGCAGTACTTC CASSPGLAGVDEQYF
TRBJ2-7 NA NA TRBV12-3/TRBV12-4 TGTGCCAGCAGCCCACCCAATCGGGACGAGCAGTACTTC CASSPPNRDEQYF
TRBJ1-5 few NA TRBV7-9 TGTGCCAGCAGCCGATCACAGGGAGGCAATCAGCCCCAGCATTTT CASSRSQGGNQPQHF
TRBJ1-5 few TRBD1 TRBV2 TGTGCCAGCAGTGAAGTGGGACAGATGGATCAGCCCCAGCATTTT CASSEVGQMDQPQHF
TRBJ1-3 NA NA TRBV7-9 TGTGCCAGCAGCTCTTTGTCAGGAAACACCATATATTTT CASSSLSGNTIYF
TRBJ1-4 NA NA TRBV2 TGTGCCAGCAGTTTATATAAACAGGGAGAAAAACTGTTTTTT CASSLYKQGEKLFF
TRBJ1-5 few TRBD1 TRBV19 TGTGCCAGTAGTAGGGGACAGTCGGATAGCAATCAGCCCCAGCATTTT CASSRGQSDSNQPQHF
TRBJ2-2 few TRBD2 TRBV24-1 TGTGCCACCAGTGATACTAGCGGGAGAGAGAACACCGGGGAGCTGTTTTTT CATSDTSGRENTGELFF
TRBJ2-7 few NA TRBV2 TGCGCCAGCAGTCGCCTTAGTTGGGGGTCCTCCTACGAGCAGTACTTC CASSRLSWGSSYEQYF
TRBJ2-7 NA NA TRBV7-6 TGTGCCAGCAGCTTCCCCCCCCCCTACGAGCAGTACTTC CASSFPPPYEQYF
TRBJ2-7 many TRBD1 TRBV7-9 TGTGCCAGCAGCCAAGACGACAGGGGATGGGAGCAGTACTTC CASSQDDRGWEQYF
TRBJ1-1 NA TRBD1 TRBV20-1 TGCAGTGCCCCCAGGAGGACAGGGGGCGGCACTGAAGCTTTCTTT CSAPRRTGGGTEAFF
TRBJ1-1 few NA TRBV7-2 TGTGCCAGCAGCTTAGGGAGCCCGAAGACTGAAGCTTTCTTT CASSLGSPKTEAFF
TRBJ1-2 NA NA TRBV19 TGTGCCAGTAGGATCGACCCGGGTAACTATGGCTACACCTTC CASRIDPGNYGYTF